The 30 T cell receptor beta chains below were found in one sample sequenced in a study of blood T cell repertoires in COVID-19. TCRdb keeps only in-frame clones here, not all; method: immunoSEQ multiplex PCR. The sample carries about 73,000 clones, around four fifths recorded once. Sequencing was done on a sample of peripheral blood. These receptors were obtained from a man aged 50 or older with active COVID-19.

The gene calls are TRBV25-1 and TRBJ2-5; tentatively, D is TRBD2 (8 bases). Trimming removed 1 base from V and 5 bases from J, with 14 bases in between. CDR3 length: 15 amino acids. Germline V lookup: CDR1 MGHDK, CDR2 SYGVNS. Here the CDR3 DNA reads TGTGCCAGCAGTGAATTTGCGGGGGGACAGGAGACCCAGTACTTC. The encoded protein is CASSEFAGGQETQYF.

The genes are TRBV7-2 and TRBJ1-1, with D perhaps TRBD1 (6 bases). The CDR3 consists of 14 residues. The ends were cut back, 3 bases at V and 2 bases at J, with 10 bases in the middle. Germline V CDR1 and CDR2: SGHTA, FQGNSA. The DNA of the CDR3 is TGTGCCAGCAGCTTTAACAGGGATAACACTGAAGCTTTCTTT. Encoded protein: CASSFNRDNTEAFF.

The chain uses TRBV30 and TRBJ1-1, with D possibly matching TRBD1 (5 bases). Trimming left V 1 base short and J 6 bases short, with 6 bases between. Germline V lookup: CDR1 GTSNPN, CDR2 SVGIG (reference sequence). The CDR3 has 11 amino acids. CDR3 residues: CAWSGGAEAFF. CDR3 DNA: TGTGCCTGGAGTGGGGGGGCTGAAGCTTTCTTT.

The rearrangement links TRBV4-1 to TRBJ2-7; no clear D. Deletions cut 2 bases from V and 5 bases from J, with 10 bases between. CDR1 MGHRA and CDR2 YSYEKL come from the germline V gene. The CDR3 is 13 residues long. This CDR3 is CASSQYRQDEQYF. The CDR3 DNA reads TGCGCCAGCAGCCAATACCGTCAGGACGAGCAGTACTTC.

This chain joins TRBV7-6 and TRBJ2-7, with D possibly TRBD2 on 6 matching bases. V lost 2 bases and J 4 bases, leaving 15 bases between the germline ends. Germline CDR1 SGHVS, CDR2 FNYEAQ. The CDR3 covers 15 residues. CDR3 sequence: CASSLTSSNQYEQYF. The CDR3 DNA reads as TGTGCCAGCAGCTTAACTAGCTCAAACCAATACGAGCAGTACTTC.

The chain couples TRBV6-5 to TRBJ2-7; D ambiguous. Between the trimmed V and J ends, which lost 6 bases and 3 bases, there was a span of 9 bases. The germline V gene has CDR1 MNHEY and CDR2 SVGAGI. The CDR3 contains 12 residues. For the CDR3, the DNA is TGTGCCAGCAGAGGAGCTGGCTACGAGCAGTACTTC. Amino acids: CASRGAGYEQYF.

This clone was counted once. V usage is TRBV25-1 and J usage is TRBJ2-1; possible D gene TRBD1, 6 bases. Germline assignment: CDR1 MGHDK and CDR2 SYGVNS. The V end lost 7 bases, the J end lost 7 bases, and 17 bases lay between the germline ends. There are 14 residues in the CDR3. For the CDR3, the DNA is TGTGCCAGCATCCCACCAGGGGCTCGGAATGAGCAGTTCTTC. Protein: CASIPPGARNEQFF.

The CDR3 region is CASSPGEGAGAFF. The CDR3, as DNA: TGTGCCAGCTCACCAGGGGAGGGCGCAGGAGCTTTCTTT. The rearrangement links TRBV18 to TRBJ1-1, with no clear D. V dropped 2 bases and J dropped 10 bases, with 14 bases sitting between them. In germline, CDR1 is KGHSH, CDR2 LQKENI. The CDR3 is 13 residues long.

The chain couples TRBV19 to TRBJ1-5, with a weak D call TRBD1 (5 bases). The CDR3 spans 13 residues. CDR1 is LNHDA and CDR2 is SQIVND in the germline V gene (reference sequence). Trimming cost V 5 bases and J 4 bases, with 9 bases left between them. This CDR3 is CASSSPGNQPQHF. CDR3 nucleotide sequence: TGTGCCAGTAGTTCACCAGGGAATCAGCCCCAGCATTTT.

V is TRBV5-6 and J is TRBJ2-7, with D possibly TRBD1 on 5 matching bases. The CDR3 has 13 residues. V was cut by 1 base and J by 9 bases, with 14 bases left in between. Germline lookup yields CDR1 SGHDT and CDR2 YYEEEE. In nucleotides, the CDR3 is TGTGCCAGCAGCTTGTCCCCGCAGGGCGGGCAGTACTTC. This codes for CASSLSPQGGQYF.

The gene calls are TRBV6-6 and TRBJ2-1; 14 nucleotides align to TRBD2. This CDR3 is 17 amino acids long. The junction had 10 bases not matched to a gene; V was cut back by 5 bases and J by 7 bases. The V gene's germline CDR1 is MNHNY and CDR2 SVGAGI (reference sequence). In DNA, the CDR3 is TGTGCCAGCAGTCGCCTGACTAGCGGGGGGGCGAGGAATGAGCAGTTCTTC. This gives the protein CASSRLTSGGARNEQFF.

The V gene is TRBV7-2, the J gene TRBJ2-7; no clear D gene. Germline lookup yields CDR1 SGHTA and CDR2 FQGNSA. Deletions cut 4 bases from V and 4 bases from J, with 11 bases between. There are 13 residues in the CDR3. The CDR3 spells CASSYPHQYEQYF. The CDR3 DNA follows: TGTGCCAGCAGCTACCCCCACCAGTACGAGCAGTACTTC.

This clone was observed at least ten times. This chain connects TRBV28 to TRBJ1-2, with 7 bases lining up with TRBD1. CDR1 and CDR2 from the germline V gene are MDHEN and SYDVKM. V trimming: 8 bases; J trimming: 2 bases; junction bases outside the gene matches: 2. This CDR3 has 12 residues. CDR3 coding DNA: TGTGCCAGCCGGGACAGCAACTATGGCTACACCTTC. It specifies CASRDSNYGYTF.

The rearrangement links TRBV7-2 to TRBJ2-3; 9 bases are a match to TRBD2. CDR1 is SGHTA, CDR2 FQGNSA, per germline. This CDR3 spans 15 amino acids. With 1 base clipped from V and 4 bases from J, the junction kept 3 bases outside the gene matches. In nucleotides, the CDR3 is TGTGCCAGCAGCTTAGAAGCGGGGGGTTCAGATACGCAGTATTTT. This encodes CASSLEAGGSDTQYF. Together with reference TRBV7-2 and TRBJ2-3, the CDR3 gives the full variable domain: GAGVSQSPSNKVTEKGKDVELRCDPISGHTALYWYRQSLGQGLEFLIYFQGNSAPDKSGLPSDRFSAERTGGSVSTLTIQRTQQEDSAVYLCASSLEAGGSDTQYFGPGTRLTVL.

The chain uses TRBV5-8 and TRBJ1-5; TRBD1 matches 8 bases. CDR1 is SGHTS and CDR2 is YDEGEE in the germline V gene. Germline trimming cut 1 base from V and 2 bases from J; bases unmatched to any gene: 8. This CDR3 comprises 17 residues. In nucleotides, the CDR3 is TGTGCCAGCAGCTTGTGGGGACAGGCTGGAGGCAATCAGCCCCAGCATTTT. Its translation: CASSLWGQAGGNQPQHF.

J is TRBJ1-5 and V is TRBV5-6; weak D call: TRBD1 (5 bases). Between the trimmed V and J ends, which lost 0 bases and 5 bases, there was a span of 12 bases. CDR3 length: 15 residues. Germline CDR1 reads SGHDT; CDR2 reads YYEEEE. The CDR3 DNA reads as TGTGCCAGCAGCTTGGCAATGGACATCTATCAGCCCCAGCATTTT. It codes for CASSLAMDIYQPQHF.

V is TRBV5-4 and J is TRBJ2-3; possibly TRBD2 for D (6 bases). The CDR3 runs 16 residues. Germline V lookup: CDR1 SGHNT, CDR2 YYREEE (reference sequence). The V end lost 1 base, the J end lost 3 bases, and 15 bases lay between the germline ends. The DNA for the CDR3 is TGTGCCAGCAGCTTGTTTCACGGAGGGGAGACAGATACGCAGTATTTT. This gives the protein CASSLFHGGETDTQYF. Together with reference TRBV5-4 and TRBJ2-3, the CDR3 gives the full variable domain: ETGVTQSPTHLIKTRGQQVTLRCSSQSGHNTVSWYQQALGQGPQFIFQYYREEENGRGNFPPRFSGLQFPNYSSELNVNALELDDSALYLCASSLFHGGETDTQYFGPGTRLTVL.

This clone was counted only a few times. The CDR3 loop reads CASSQAGEADTQYF. The CDR3 DNA is TGCGCCAGCAGCCAAGCGGGGGAGGCAGATACGCAGTATTTT. V is TRBV4-1 and J is TRBJ2-3; TRBD2 might be the D (6 bases). The CDR3 runs 14 residues. V lost 1 base, J lost 4 bases, and 9 bases lay in between. Germline V gene sequence: CDR1 MGHRA, CDR2 YSYEKL.

The chain joins TRBV18 to TRBJ1-5, with TRBD1 matching over 10 bases. CDR1 is KGHSH, CDR2 LQKENI, per germline. J lost 9 bases, V lost 5 bases, and 7 bases had no gene match. This CDR3 is 14 amino acids long. The CDR3 DNA sequence: TGTGCCAGCTCAACGACAGGGGGCCCTCGGCCCCAGCATTTT. Protein: CASSTTGGPRPQHF. The whole variable domain, filled in from reference TRBV18 and TRBJ1-5, reads NAGVMQNPRHLVRRRGQEARLRCSPMKGHSHVYWYRQLPEEGLKFMVYLQKENIIDESGMPKERFSAEFPKEGPSILRIQQVVRGDSAAYFCASSTTGGPRPQHFGDGTRLSIL.

The CDR3 region is CASSPPASRTDTQYF. The CDR3 DNA follows: TGTGCCAGCAGCCCCCCGGCTAGCCGCACAGATACGCAGTATTTT. V gene TRBV7-9 combines with J gene TRBJ2-3; TRBD2 is a possible D gene (5 bases). CDR1 is SEHNR and CDR2 is FQNEAQ in the germline V gene (reference sequence). V was shortened by 5 bases and J by 1 base, with 13 bases between the two germline ends. The CDR3 is made up of 15 amino acids.

V usage is TRBV5-4 and J usage is TRBJ2-2; D remains unclear. Trimming removed 2 bases at V and 1 base at J, with 9 bases between. The CDR3 contains 15 residues. Germline V gene sequence: CDR1 SGHNT, CDR2 YYREEE (reference sequence). The CDR3 sequence is CASSFEQRNTGELFF. The CDR3 nucleotides are TGTGCCAGCAGCTTCGAACAAAGGAACACCGGGGAGCTGTTTTTT. The entire variable domain, with the rest obtained from reference TRBV5-4 and TRBJ2-2, is as follows: ETGVTQSPTHLIKTRGQQVTLRCSSQSGHNTVSWYQQALGQGPQFIFQYYREEENGRGNFPPRFSGLQFPNYSSELNVNALELDDSALYLCASSFEQRNTGELFFGEGSRLTVL.

The chain recombines TRBV10-3 with TRBJ1-5; TRBD1 might be the D (6 bases). CDR3 size: 15 residues. Between the trimmed V and J ends, which lost 0 bases and 4 bases, there was a span of 10 bases. Germline CDR1 and CDR2: ENHRY and SYGVKD. The CDR3 region is CAISESRQGNQPQHF. The CDR3 DNA reads as TGTGCCATCAGTGAGTCGAGGCAGGGGAATCAGCCCCAGCATTTT.

The J gene is TRBJ1-5, the V gene TRBV5-8, with no clear D. This CDR3 region has 15 residues. The germline CDR1 and CDR2 sequences are SGHTS and YDEGEE. V was shortened by 4 bases and J by 4 bases, with 15 bases between the two germline ends. The CDR3 loop reads CASSLLTRGNQPQHF. DNA of the CDR3: TGTGCCAGCAGCCTGTTAACCCGAGGAAATCAGCCCCAGCATTTT.

In its sample, this clone was seen once. The genes are TRBV27 and TRBJ1-1; D possibly corresponds to TRBD1 (5 bases). V lost 5 bases, J lost 1 base, and 11 bases lay in between. This CDR3 spans 14 amino acids. Germline values: CDR1 MNHEY, CDR2 SMNVEV (reference sequence). CDR3 nucleotides: TGTGCCAGCAGTGCTCACGGGGGGAACACTGAAGCTTTCTTT. Translating it yields CASSAHGGNTEAFF.

The gene calls are TRBV28 and TRBJ2-7, with D maybe TRBD1 (6 bases). Germline-derived CDR1 and CDR2 are MDHEN and SYDVKM. This CDR3 has 16 amino acids. V shed 5 bases and J shed 2 bases, with 19 bases lying between them. The CDR3 DNA sequence: TGTGCCAGCAGTCCCAGGACGACAGGCGTTACCTACGAGCAGTACTTC. The encoded protein is CASSPRTTGVTYEQYF.

This chain joins TRBV19 and TRBJ2-7; possibly TRBD2 for D (6 bases). Trimming pared 3 bases from V and 2 bases from J, leaving 11 bases between. Per germline, CDR1 LNHDA and CDR2 SQIVND (reference sequence). The CDR3 length is 14 residues. The CDR3 sequence: CASSIKEGPYEQYF. In DNA form, the CDR3 reads TGTGCCAGTAGTATTAAGGAGGGACCCTACGAGCAGTACTTC.

This chain links TRBV10-3 with TRBJ2-5; D is possibly TRBD2 (6 bases). CDR1 is ENHRY and CDR2 is SYGVKD in the germline V gene. V was pared by 4 bases and J by 5 bases, with 11 bases between. This CDR3 comprises 13 residues. CDR3 loop: CAISVRGGETQYF. The CDR3 coding sequence is TGTGCCATCAGTGTGCGGGGTGGCGAGACCCAGTACTTC.

The V and J genes are TRBV10-3 and TRBJ2-1, with 7 bases identical to TRBD2. Unmatched junction bases numbered 3, after V lost 0 bases and J lost 1 base. This CDR3 has 16 residues. Germline CDR1 reads ENHRY; CDR2 reads SYGVKD. The CDR3 region has the DNA TGTGCCATCAGTGAGTCGACCGGGGGGTCCTACAATGAGCAGTTCTTC. Translating gives CAISESTGGSYNEQFF.

This rearrangement joins TRBV10-1 to TRBJ1-1; 7 positions agree with TRBD1. The trim removed 2 bases at V and 6 bases at J, leaving 9 bases unmatched. The CDR3 spans 15 residues. CDR1 and CDR2 from the germline V gene are WNHNN and SYGVQD (reference sequence). In DNA form, the CDR3 reads TGCGCCAGCAGTGAGGGCCGGGACAGACCATCTGAAGCTTTCTTT. Amino acids: CASSEGRDRPSEAFF.

V is TRBV6-5 and J is TRBJ1-2; 8 bases are a match to TRBD1. Trimming took 1 base from V and 2 from J; bases not matched to a gene: 6. Germline assignment: CDR1 MNHEY and CDR2 SVGAGI. The CDR3 consists of 16 residues. CDR3 DNA sequence: TGTGCCAGCAGTTACTACGGGACAGGTTTAAACTATGGCTACACCTTC. Residues: CASSYYGTGLNYGYTF.